What follows is one T cell receptor beta chain and its context. Antigen unknown. The method was immunoSEQ multiplex PCR; TCRdb's version includes in-frame clones alone and lacks a portion of them. The data hold over 120,000 clones, with around 92% observed a single time. The CDR3 totals 14 residues. Germline CDR1 SSHAT, CDR2 FNYEAQ (reference sequence). V was pared by 2 bases and J by 9 bases, with 14 bases between. The sample is drawn from a study of T cell responses to AZD1222 COVID-19 vaccine. Overall study findings and caveats: Once two AZD1222 doses were given, Spike-specific TCR breadth and depth went up. Close to half of all spike-specific TCRs reportedly target regions of the variants that are unmutated.

Sequenced material: peripheral blood, taken 28 days after the second AZD1222 dose. This TCR was recovered from an adult who received the AZD1222 COVID-19 vaccine. The chain combines TRBV7-7 with TRBJ2-1; D might be TRBD2 (5 bases). The CDR3 sequence is CASSLTDLGSEQFF. In nucleotides, the CDR3 is TGTGCCAGCAGCTTAACGGACCTAGGGAGTGAGCAGTTCTTC.